Following are 12 T cell receptor beta chains from one sample sequenced in a study of identical twins listed by TCRdb under 2016. Library construction relied on 5' RACE. Sequenced using an Illumina HiSeq 2000. TCRdb passed the public sequencing reads through fastp at Q25 and MiXCR, retaining productive beta sequences. Rows are unified per CDR3 protein, each entry keeping the most common DNA and genes. This sample has over 200,000 distinct CDR3 sequences in its table, and about 10% of those were observed once. The ten largest clones add up to about a tenth of the sample. Sequenced material: memory T cells sorted from blood. This specimen's cell subset or site label, interpreted: CD45RO+ enriched T cells. The origin of the receptors is a man between 50 and 59 years old in good health.

The V and J genes are TRBV20-1 and TRBJ2-3; 12 positions match TRBD2. CDR1 is DFQATT and CDR2 is SNEGSKA in the germline V gene (reference sequence). The CDR3 has 17 amino acids. V was clipped by 0 bases and J by 6 bases; unmatched bases: 10. CDR3 coding DNA: TGCAGTGCTAGAGATCTCCTAGCGGGGGGGGGCCCGGATACGCAGTATTTT. It specifies CSARDLLAGGGPDTQYF.

V and J are TRBV3-1 and TRBJ2-7; 13 bases match TRBD2. V lost 1 base, J lost 6 bases, and 3 bases stayed unmatched. Germline V gene sequence: CDR1 LGHDT, CDR2 YNNKEL (reference sequence). This CDR3 spans 15 amino acids. The CDR3 bases are TGTGCCAGCAGCCAAGGACTAGCGGGGGGCTCCGAGCAGTACTTC. Translation gives CASSQGLAGGSEQYF.

This clonotype was detected only a few times. The rearrangement uses TRBV4-1 and TRBJ1-1, with 7 bases matching TRBD1. Germline CDR1 reads MGHRA; CDR2 reads YSYEKL. V gave up 0 bases and J gave up 4 bases; unmatched junction bases: 8. This CDR3 is built from 16 residues. The CDR3 DNA is TGCGCCAGCAGCCAAGATCTGCGGGACAGAACCACTGAAGCTTTCTTT. Translated: CASSQDLRDRTTEAFF.

There are a few counts of this clonotype. The chain links TRBV7-2 to TRBJ2-6; no reliable D call. Between the trimmed V and J ends, which lost 5 bases and 12 bases, there was a span of 23 bases. Germline CDR1 SGHTA, CDR2 FQGNSA. This CDR3 comprises 16 residues. DNA for the CDR3: TGTGCCAGCAGCCTCTCGGCGGTCGGTGGGCTCCCCGTCCTGACTTTC. Translating it yields CASSLSAVGGLPVLTF.

This chain connects TRBV7-2 to TRBJ2-7; 11 bases match TRBD1. V trimming: 5 bases; J trimming: 4 bases; junction bases outside the gene matches: 4. The V gene's germline CDR1 is SGHTA and CDR2 FQGNSA. This CDR3 has 14 residues. The CDR3 nucleotides read TGTGCCAGCAGCGCGGACAGGGGGCCGTACGAGCAGTACTTC. Its protein is CASSADRGPYEQYF.

This clonotype was recorded at least ten times. The rearrangement joins TRBV7-8 to TRBJ2-5; a weak D match, TRBD2 (6 bases). The CDR3 is made up of 13 amino acids. The germline V gene encodes CDR1 SGHVS and CDR2 FQNEAQ. V gave up 3 bases and J gave up 7 bases, with 12 bases separating them. DNA for the CDR3: TGTGCCAGCAGCTTTCGCGGGGAAGGGACCCAGTACTTC. It is translated as CASSFRGEGTQYF.

This clonotype was picked up a small number of times. V and J are TRBV5-4 and TRBJ1-3, with D perhaps TRBD1 (5 bases). Trimming took off 4 bases at V and 4 bases at J, with 12 bases between the two ends. This CDR3 is 14 amino acids long. CDR1 is SGHNT, CDR2 YYREEE, per germline (reference sequence). CDR3: CASSPRDHGNTIYF. CDR3 DNA: TGTGCCAGCAGCCCCCGGGACCACGGAAACACCATATATTTT.

This clonotype was picked up many times. The chain is built from TRBV7-2 and TRBJ2-1; 7 bases align to TRBD2. Germline values: CDR1 SGHTA, CDR2 FQGNSA. V shed 4 bases, J shed 8 bases, and the junction held 11 bases outside the gene matches. This CDR3 region has 15 residues. The CDR3 DNA sequence: TGTGCCAGCAGCTGGGAGCGGGGTTTATGGTATGAGCAGTTCTTC. It encodes CASSWERGLWYEQFF. Supplemented by reference TRBV7-2 and TRBJ2-1, the full variable domain reads GAGVSQSPSNKVTEKGKDVELRCDPISGHTALYWYRQSLGQGLEFLIYFQGNSAPDKSGLPSDRFSAERTGGSVSTLTIQRTQQEDSAVYLCASSWERGLWYEQFFGPGTRLTVL.

The rearrangement uses TRBV9 and TRBJ2-5, with D perhaps assigned TRBD1 or TRBD2 (5 bases each). The CDR3 length is 14 residues. V gave up 0 bases and J gave up 5 bases, with 11 bases separating them. Germline V gene lookup returns CDR1 SGDLS and CDR2 YYNGEE. CDR3 nucleotides: TGTGCCAGCAGCGTAGGGGACCTACACGAGACCCAGTACTTC. Its protein is CASSVGDLHETQYF.

This clonotype was counted ten times or more. This chain joins TRBV20-1 and TRBJ2-3, with a weak D call TRBD1 (6 bases). In germline, CDR1 is DFQATT, CDR2 SNEGSKA (reference sequence). This CDR3 region has 16 residues. V shed 0 bases and J shed 2 bases, with 15 bases lying between them. The CDR3 protein is CSAREYRDTHTDTQYF. In DNA, the CDR3 is TGCAGTGCTAGAGAATATAGGGACACCCACACAGATACGCAGTATTTT.

The chain joins TRBV28 to TRBJ1-2; 8 positions match TRBD1. Germline trimming cut 7 bases from V and 3 bases from J; bases unmatched to any gene: 10. The germline CDR1 and CDR2 sequences are MDHEN and SYDVKM. There are 15 residues in the CDR3. The CDR3 spells CASTFGGQGHYGYTF. DNA for the CDR3: TGTGCCAGCACTTTCGGAGGACAGGGCCACTATGGCTACACCTTC.

This clonotype was recorded at least ten times. In DNA form, the CDR3 reads TGTGCCAGCAGCTTATTTTCTATAGTGGGTCAGCCCCAGCATTTT. Translation: CASSLFSIVGQPQHF. The chain uses TRBV7-2 and TRBJ1-5; D gene ambiguous. The CDR3 has 15 amino acids. V lost 2 bases to trimming and J lost 6 bases, with 14 bases between them. Germline V gene data show CDR1 as SGHTA and CDR2 as FQGNSA. The full variable domain, rest sourced from reference TRBV7-2 and TRBJ1-5, is GAGVSQSPSNKVTEKGKDVELRCDPISGHTALYWYRQSLGQGLEFLIYFQGNSAPDKSGLPSDRFSAERTGGSVSTLTIQRTQQEDSAVYLCASSLFSIVGQPQHFGDGTRLSIL.